Shown below are 23 T cell receptor beta chains from a single sample sequenced in a study of CD8 T cells in ankylosing spondylitis. Each CDR3 protein gets one entry after TCRdb re-called the 5' RACE reads with MiXCR. The sample shows about 39,000 distinct CDR3 sequences, over 3.5% of them seen only once. Sequencing was performed on blood, either unsorted or a sorted T cell fraction (not recorded which). The source is a female donor with ankylosing spondylitis or in good health (not recorded which).

At least ten counts were recorded for this clonotype. The rearrangement joins TRBV9 to TRBJ2-7, with D perhaps TRBD2 (5 bases). The V and J ends lost 1 base and 3 bases respectively, with 11 bases between them. CDR1 is SGDLS and CDR2 is YYNGEE in the germline V gene. The CDR3 loop spans 14 amino acids. The CDR3: CASSVLPGDYEQYF. As DNA, the CDR3 is TGTGCCAGCAGCGTACTCCCCGGGGACTACGAGCAGTACTTC.

V is TRBV9 and J is TRBJ2-3; the match to TRBD1 covers 11 bases. This CDR3 spans 17 amino acids. V lost 3 bases and J lost 4; bases outside the gene matches: 10. CDR1 and CDR2 (germline): SGDLS, YYNGEE. In nucleotides, the CDR3 is TGTGCCAGCAGCGCCTCCAGGACAGGGGGCGCGGCAGATACGCAGTATTTT. Residues: CASSASRTGGAADTQYF. Filled out from reference TRBV9 and TRBJ2-3, the complete variable domain reads DSGVTQTPKHLITATGQRVTLRCSPRSGDLSVYWYQQSLDQGLQFLIQYYNGEERAKGNILERFSAQQFPDLHSELNLSSLELGDSALYFCASSASRTGGAADTQYFGPGTRLTVL.

This clonotype has just a few counts. The rearrangement links TRBV9 to TRBJ2-7; 7 bases fit TRBD1. There are 15 residues in the CDR3. Germline V gene sequence: CDR1 SGDLS, CDR2 YYNGEE. V lost 4 bases and J lost 0; bases outside the gene matches: 7. CDR3 residues: CASSSTGESSYEQYF. The CDR3, as DNA: TGTGCCAGCAGCTCTACAGGGGAAAGCTCCTACGAGCAGTACTTC.

This clonotype was observed many times. The rearrangement links TRBV9 to TRBJ2-5; the D is unclear. The CDR3 consists of 15 residues. With 0 bases removed from V and 2 bases from J, the gap between germline ends came to 11 bases. The germline gives CDR1 SGDLS, CDR2 YYNGEE. CDR3 sequence (DNA): TGTGCCAGCAGCGTAGGGAGAGCTACTCAAGAGACCCAGTACTTC. Residues: CASSVGRATQETQYF.

This clonotype was seen at least ten times. This chain links TRBV9 with TRBJ1-4; a weak D match, TRBD1 (5 bases). The length of the CDR3 is 13 residues. The V gene's germline CDR1 is SGDLS and CDR2 YYNGEE. V shed 4 bases and J shed 4 bases, with 8 bases lying between them. The CDR3 coding sequence is TGTGCCAGCAGCAGGGACCTTAATGAAAAACTGTTTTTT. Translation: CASSRDLNEKLFF. The full variable domain, completed using reference TRBV9 and TRBJ1-4, is DSGVTQTPKHLITATGQRVTLRCSPRSGDLSVYWYQQSLDQGLQFLIQYYNGEERAKGNILERFSAQQFPDLHSELNLSSLELGDSALYFCASSRDLNEKLFFGSGTQLSVL.

This clonotype was counted ten times or more. The genes are TRBV9 and TRBJ2-3; D possibly uses TRBD1 or TRBD2 (6 bases each). CDR1 is SGDLS, CDR2 YYNGEE, per germline. With 1 base removed from V and 8 bases from J, the gap between germline ends came to 14 bases. The CDR3 is made up of 14 amino acids. In nucleotides, the CDR3 is TGTGCCAGCAGCGTACAAGGGGGAGGAGGTACGCAGTATTTT. Protein: CASSVQGGGGTQYF.

This clonotype has at least ten counts. The V and J genes are TRBV9 and TRBJ2-1, with 7 nucleotides matching TRBD2. J gave up 4 bases and V 2 bases, and 3 bases lay outside the gene matches. This CDR3 region has 14 residues. CDR1 is SGDLS and CDR2 is YYNGEE in the germline V gene. CDR3 region: CASSVSGGYNEQFF. The CDR3 DNA sequence: TGTGCCAGCAGCGTTTCCGGGGGGTACAATGAGCAGTTCTTC.

This clonotype has at least ten counts. The chain is built from TRBV9 and TRBJ1-2; 7 bases fit TRBD1. This CDR3 has 16 amino acids. Germline V gives CDR1 SGDLS, CDR2 YYNGEE. The ends lost 3 bases at V and 5 bases at J; junction bases unmatched: 13. The CDR3 is CASSETPGWDSYGYTF. The CDR3 DNA reads as TGTGCCAGCAGCGAAACCCCAGGGTGGGACAGTTATGGCTACACCTTC.

This clonotype was found many times. The chain combines TRBV9 with TRBJ2-7; D is uncertain. V shed 0 bases and J shed 0 bases, with 7 bases lying between them. The germline CDR1 and CDR2 sequences are SGDLS and YYNGEE. This CDR3 region has 14 residues. In DNA form, the CDR3 reads TGTGCCAGCAGCGTAGCAGCCAGCTCCTACGAGCAGTACTTC. Protein: CASSVAASSYEQYF.

This clonotype occurred many times. The V call is TRBV9, the J call TRBJ2-5; D is possibly TRBD1 (5 bases). This CDR3 region has 15 residues. Trimming left V 0 bases short and J 2 bases short, with 11 bases between. From germline, CDR1 is SGDLS and CDR2 YYNGEE. CDR3: CASSVDQGWQETQYF. The DNA for the CDR3 is TGTGCCAGCAGCGTAGATCAGGGATGGCAAGAGACCCAGTACTTC.

This clonotype was detected many times. This rearrangement joins TRBV9 to TRBJ1-4; no definite D call. The V end lost 2 bases, the J end lost 5 bases, and 13 bases lay between the germline ends. Germline CDR1 and CDR2: SGDLS and YYNGEE. The CDR3 spans 15 residues. CDR3 DNA sequence: TGTGCCAGCAGCGTCGCCTCGGGTCTGAATGAAAAACTGTTTTTT. It yields the protein CASSVASGLNEKLFF.

The sample holds many counts of this clonotype. This chain links TRBV9 with TRBJ2-5; D call uncertain. V was cut by 0 bases and J by 3 bases, with 12 bases left in between. CDR3 length: 15 amino acids. Germline V gene lookup returns CDR1 SGDLS and CDR2 YYNGEE. The CDR3 bases are TGTGCCAGCAGCGTAGGAGGTGGACGAAAAGAGACCCAGTACTTC. Translating it yields CASSVGGGRKETQYF.

This clonotype has a count of ten or more. CDR3 DNA sequence: TGTGCCAGCAGCGCCCCGGGACTACAGAACAATGAGCAGTTCTTC. The encoded protein is CASSAPGLQNNEQFF. V gene TRBV9 combines with J gene TRBJ2-1; TRBD2 matches at 7 bases. The germline gives CDR1 SGDLS, CDR2 YYNGEE. The CDR3 is 15 residues long. With 3 bases clipped from V and 5 bases from J, the junction kept 8 bases outside the gene matches.

This clonotype has at least ten counts. The chain joins TRBV9 to TRBJ2-5; D is possibly TRBD1 (6 bases). V shed 0 bases and J shed 5 bases, with 11 bases lying between them. The germline V gene has CDR1 SGDLS and CDR2 YYNGEE. The CDR3 sequence is 14 residues long. Here the CDR3 reads CASSVEGGRETQYF. CDR3 bases: TGTGCCAGCAGCGTAGAAGGGGGACGGGAGACCCAGTACTTC.

Many counts were recorded for this clonotype. J is TRBJ2-3 and V is TRBV9; maybe TRBD2 (5 bases). This CDR3 has 15 amino acids. CDR1 SGDLS and CDR2 YYNGEE come from the germline V gene. The germline V and J ends were trimmed by 3 bases and 4 bases, with 15 bases remaining between them. CDR3 DNA sequence: TGTGCCAGCAGCGACCTGTCTACTAGTGCAGATACGCAGTATTTT. It is translated as CASSDLSTSADTQYF. The full variable domain, with the rest looked up from reference TRBV9 and TRBJ2-3, is DSGVTQTPKHLITATGQRVTLRCSPRSGDLSVYWYQQSLDQGLQFLIQYYNGEERAKGNILERFSAQQFPDLHSELNLSSLELGDSALYFCASSDLSTSADTQYFGPGTRLTVL.

This clonotype was seen many times. The chain couples TRBV9 to TRBJ2-3; TRBD1 or TRBD2 may be the D gene (6 bases each). The CDR3 sequence is 14 residues long. From germline, CDR1 is SGDLS and CDR2 YYNGEE. Trimming left V 2 bases short and J 2 bases short, with 9 bases between. The CDR3 nucleotides read TGTGCCAGCAGCGTGAGGGGGGACACAGATACGCAGTATTTT. Its protein product is CASSVRGDTDTQYF. Looking up the rest from reference TRBV9 and TRBJ2-3 gives the full variable domain: DSGVTQTPKHLITATGQRVTLRCSPRSGDLSVYWYQQSLDQGLQFLIQYYNGEERAKGNILERFSAQQFPDLHSELNLSSLELGDSALYFCASSVRGDTDTQYFGPGTRLTVL.

The chain employs TRBV9 and TRBJ2-2, with D hard to call. The CDR3 totals 13 residues. Germline V gene sequence: CDR1 SGDLS, CDR2 YYNGEE. Deletions cut 3 bases from V and 4 bases from J, with 7 bases between. The CDR3 sequence is CASSALGTGELFF. The CDR3 DNA reads as TGTGCCAGCAGCGCTTTAGGCACCGGGGAGCTGTTTTTT.

In its sample, this clonotype was seen many times. This sequence joins TRBV9 and TRBJ2-7; 10 nucleotides agree with TRBD2. The germline gives CDR1 SGDLS, CDR2 YYNGEE. The CDR3 sequence is 14 residues long. V dropped 4 bases and J dropped 5; count of bases not matched to a gene: 6. The CDR3 DNA reads TGTGCCAGCAGCCTAGGGCTAGCGGGGGACGAGCAGTACTTC. Residues: CASSLGLAGDEQYF.

This clonotype showed up many times. The V call is TRBV9, the J call TRBJ2-5; 7 bases agree with TRBD2. The CDR3 length is 16 residues. V was pared by 4 bases and J by 4 bases, with 13 bases of the junction left unmatched. Germline assignment: CDR1 SGDLS and CDR2 YYNGEE. Here the CDR3 DNA reads TGTGCCAGCAGCAAACTGGGACTACAACCACGAGAGACCCAGTACTTC. Translated, it gives CASSKLGLQPRETQYF.

The table lists this clonotype with many counts. The chain uses TRBV9 and TRBJ2-5, with D possibly matching TRBD1 (5 bases). CDR1 is SGDLS, CDR2 YYNGEE, per germline. Trimming cost V 4 bases and J 4 bases, with 17 bases left between them. This CDR3 region has 15 residues. The DNA for the CDR3 is TGTGCCAGCAGCCCAAGACAGTACCACGGAGAGACCCAGTACTTC. Amino acids: CASSPRQYHGETQYF.

This clonotype has ten or more counts. This chain links TRBV9 with TRBJ1-1; D unresolved. The germline CDR1 and CDR2 sequences are SGDLS and YYNGEE. The V gene lost 4 bases and the J gene lost 1 base, with 11 bases spanning the gap. This CDR3 spans 14 amino acids. CDR3 sequence (DNA): TGTGCCAGCAGCCCCTACGGGAGGAACACTGAAGCTTTCTTT. It yields the protein CASSPYGRNTEAFF.

This clonotype has a count of ten or more. The chain has TRBV9 and TRBJ2-2; D could derive from TRBD1 or TRBD2 (5 bases each). The germline V and J ends were trimmed by 3 bases and 0 bases, with 12 bases remaining between them. This CDR3 comprises 16 residues. The V gene's germline CDR1 is SGDLS and CDR2 YYNGEE. The CDR3 DNA follows: TGTGCCAGCAGCGCGCGCCGGGGCCCGAACACCGGGGAGCTGTTTTTT. Translation gives CASSARRGPNTGELFF.

The chain is built from TRBV9 and TRBJ1-1; D is undetermined. The CDR3 consists of 13 residues. The V gene's germline CDR1 is SGDLS and CDR2 YYNGEE. V dropped 3 bases and J dropped 4 bases, with 10 bases sitting between them. CDR3 protein: CASSESGITEAFF. In DNA form, the CDR3 reads TGTGCCAGCAGCGAATCAGGAATCACTGAAGCTTTCTTT.